This is a list of T cell receptor beta chains from one sample in a study of blood T cells in healthy people across ages. TCRdb independently ran MiXCR on the 5' RACE reads; one entry per CDR3 protein. Of 1.5 million to 2 million distinct CDR3 sequences in the sample, about 28% are singletons; the top ten hold over 7%. Sample: blood. These receptors were collected from a woman aged 25 to 39 in good health. Both conserved end residues are part of each CDR3. Each record gives: V gene, clone size, J gene, D gene, CDR3 protein, CDR3 DNA. D genes are given only for firm matches. Not every row has a clone size; where given, it reads once, few, many or a size class.

>TRBV20-1|once|TRBJ1-1|.
CSARDGTRGTEAFF
TGCAGTGCTAGAGATGGAACGCGGGGCACTGAAGCTTTCTTT
>TRBV7-2|.|TRBJ1-6|TRBD1
CASSRQRDSNSPLHF
TGTGCCAGCAGCCGCCAACGGGACAGTAATTCACCCCTCCACTTT
>TRBV7-2|few|TRBJ2-5|.
CASSLQLALGQETQYF
TGTGCCAGCAGCTTACAGCTAGCGTTGGGACAAGAGACCCAGTACTTC
>TRBV29-1|.|TRBJ2-4|TRBD1
CSAYRGSKNIQYF
TGCAGCGCGTACAGGGGATCCAAAAACATTCAGTACTTC
>TRBV7-2|few|TRBJ1-6|.
CASRLAHDQSPLHF
TGTGCCAGCAGGCTAGCACACGATCAATCACCCCTCCACTTT
>TRBV12-3/TRBV12-4|few|TRBJ2-1|.
CASSPTLPQGPFF
TGTGCCAGCAGCCCAACGTTACCACAGGGACCGTTCTTC
>TRBV29-1|many|TRBJ1-1|.
CSVVMGVVGTEAFF
TGCAGCGTTGTAATGGGGGTTGTTGGTACTGAAGCTTTCTTT
>TRBV28|.|TRBJ2-4|TRBD1
CASSPEGQGLAKNIQYF
TGTGCCAGCAGTCCGGAAGGACAGGGACTAGCCAAAAACATTCAGTACTTC
>TRBV6-1|many|TRBJ1-2|TRBD1
CASSERQGSDGYTF
TGTGCCAGCAGTGAACGACAGGGATCGGATGGCTACACCTTC
>TRBV7-9|few|TRBJ2-1|.
CASSLARGARNEQFF
TGTGCCAGCAGCTTAGCGCGGGGCGCGAGAAATGAGCAGTTCTTC
>TRBV11-2|.|TRBJ2-5|TRBD2
CASSSPLAGDQETQYF
TGTGCCAGCAGCTCCCCACTAGCGGGGGATCAAGAGACCCAGTACTTC
>TRBV29-1|once|TRBJ2-1|.
CSVGRVLTNEQFF
TGCAGCGTCGGGAGAGTATTGACCAATGAGCAGTTCTTC
>TRBV2|.|TRBJ2-3|TRBD1
CASSRETQGATDTQYF
TGTGCCAGCAGTCGAGAGACCCAGGGGGCCACAGATACGCAGTATTTT
>TRBV6-1|.|TRBJ2-1|TRBD1
CASSVSGQGYNEQFF
TGTGCCAGCAGTGTATCGGGACAGGGCTACAATGAGCAGTTCTTC
>TRBV29-1|many|TRBJ2-1|.
CSALQGTSYNEQFF
TGCAGCGCCTTACAGGGAACTTCCTACAATGAGCAGTTCTTC
>TRBV27|.|TRBJ1-1|.
CASSLYSERNTEAFF
TGTGCCAGCAGTTTATACTCGGAGAGGAACACTGAAGCTTTCTTT
>TRBV9|few|TRBJ2-5|TRBD2
CASRWTSTQETQYF
TGTGCCAGTAGGTGGACTAGCACCCAAGAGACCCAGTACTTC
>TRBV5-1|many|TRBJ2-5|TRBD2
CASSSSGGQETQYF
TGTGCCAGCAGCTCTAGCGGGGGGCAAGAGACCCAGTACTTC
>TRBV6-5|few|TRBJ1-1|.
CASSYEKRNTEAFF
TGTGCCAGCAGTTACGAGAAACGGAACACTGAAGCTTTCTTT
>TRBV20-1|few|TRBJ1-1|TRBD1
CSAGGQGWAFF
TGCAGTGCGGGGGGACAGGGATGGGCTTTCTTT
>TRBV9|.|TRBJ2-5|.
CASSTRSQETQYF
TGTGCCAGCAGCACTCGCTCTCAAGAGACCCAGTACTTC
>TRBV27|.|TRBJ1-2|.
CASSFQAQAYYGYTF
TGTGCCAGCAGTTTCCAAGCTCAGGCTTACTATGGCTACACCTTC
>TRBV20-1|.|TRBJ2-3|TRBD2
CSLAGPGTDTQYF
TGCAGCTTAGCGGGACCAGGCACAGATACGCAGTATTTT
>TRBV12-5|.|TRBJ2-3|TRBD2
CASGTLAGGPTDTQYF
TGTGCTAGTGGTACCCTAGCGGGGGGACCCACAGATACGCAGTATTTT
>TRBV11-2|few|TRBJ1-5|TRBD1
CASSQDRGVNQPQHF
TGTGCCAGCAGCCAAGACAGGGGAGTCAATCAGCCCCAGCATTTT
>TRBV10-3|few|TRBJ2-7|.
CAISEAGTSSYEQYF
TGTGCCATCAGTGAGGCAGGGACGAGCTCCTACGAGCAGTACTTC
>TRBV7-8|many|TRBJ2-6|.
CASRGNTGANVLTF
TGTGCCAGCCGAGGGAATACTGGGGCCAACGTCCTGACTTTC
>TRBV11-2|few|TRBJ2-1|.
CASSLDRQTYNEQFF
TGTGCCAGCAGCTTAGATCGACAGACTTACAATGAGCAGTTCTTC
>TRBV6-1|.|TRBJ2-3|.
CASSEALGTDTQYF
TGTGCCAGCAGTGAAGCGCTGGGCACAGATACGCAGTATTTT
>TRBV27|few|TRBJ1-6|.
CASSLMAERSPLHF
TGTGCCAGCAGTTTAATGGCCGAGAGGTCACCCCTCCACTTT
>TRBV4-3|.|TRBJ1-1|.
CASSQGNSVGFDTEAFF
TGCGCCAGCAGCCAAGGGAACAGCGTTGGGTTCGACACTGAAGCTTTCTTT
>TRBV3-1|.|TRBJ1-2|TRBD1
CASSQRGQVGGYTF
TGTGCCAGCAGCCAAAGGGGACAGGTGGGAGGCTACACCTTC
>TRBV7-9|few|TRBJ1-5|.
CASSLAHVQGTGQPQHF
TGTGCCAGCAGCTTAGCTCACGTTCAGGGAACTGGGCAGCCCCAGCATTTT
>TRBV6-5|many|TRBJ2-1|TRBD2
CASSGGLAGANEQFF
TGTGCCAGCAGTGGGGGACTAGCGGGGGCCAATGAGCAGTTCTTC
>TRBV10-3|few|TRBJ2-7|TRBD2
CAISVSSGGVFAYEQYF
TGTGCCATCAGTGTCTCTAGCGGGGGTGTGTTCGCCTACGAGCAGTACTTC
>TRBV7-9|.|TRBJ1-1|.
CASSADTSTTEAFF
TGTGCCAGCAGCGCGGACACATCGACCACTGAAGCTTTCTTT
>TRBV12-3/TRBV12-4|.|TRBJ1-2|.
CASGQTVGYGYTF
TGTGCCAGCGGCCAAACGGTCGGCTATGGCTACACCTTC
>TRBV6-5|few|TRBJ2-7|TRBD1
CASSGEGTGTYEQYF
TGTGCCAGCAGTGGGGAGGGGACAGGGACCTACGAGCAGTACTTC
>TRBV5-1|.|TRBJ2-6|.
CASSLDRVKGGANVLTF
TGCGCCAGCAGCTTGGACAGGGTCAAGGGTGGGGCCAACGTCCTGACTTTC
>TRBV24-1|.|TRBJ2-1|.
CATSPGTLEQFF
TGTGCCACCAGCCCCGGGACGCTTGAGCAGTTCTTC
>TRBV5-5|.|TRBJ1-6|.
CASSQTVSSYNSPLHF
TGTGCCAGCAGCCAGACAGTCAGCTCCTATAATTCACCCCTCCACTTT
>TRBV7-2|many|TRBJ2-7|.
CASSRQREQYF
TGTGCCAGCAGCCGTCAGAGGGAGCAGTACTTC
>TRBV7-2|once|TRBJ1-1|.
CASSWGVSNTEAFF
TGTGCCAGCAGCTGGGGGGTGTCGAACACTGAAGCTTTCTTT
>TRBV7-9|.|TRBJ1-1|TRBD1
CASRPTGAGAEAFF
TGTGCCAGCAGACCCACAGGGGCCGGAGCTGAAGCTTTCTTT
>TRBV18|few|TRBJ1-1|TRBD1
CASSLDRENTEAFF
TGTGCCAGCTCACTTGACAGGGAGAACACTGAAGCTTTCTTT
>TRBV7-9|few|TRBJ2-1|.
CAGSRLMGLENYNEQFF
TGTGCCGGCAGCCGGCTAATGGGACTCGAAAACTACAATGAGCAGTTCTTC
>TRBV5-1|few|TRBJ2-7|.
CASSLGPAGERNEQYF
TGCGCCAGCAGCTTGGGTCCGGCCGGGGAGCGGAACGAGCAGTACTTC
>TRBV12-3/TRBV12-4|many|TRBJ2-3|.
CASSLGAPGDTQYF
TGTGCCAGCAGTTTAGGGGCTCCCGGAGATACGCAGTATTTT
>TRBV20-1|few|TRBJ2-5|TRBD2
CSARRRTSGGETQYF
TGCAGTGCTAGACGCCGGACTAGCGGGGGAGAGACCCAGTACTTC
>TRBV7-8|many|TRBJ1-6|.
CASSLGGTNSPLHF
TGTGCCAGCAGCTTAGGGGGGACGAATTCACCCCTCCACTTT
>TRBV5-1|many|TRBJ2-5|TRBD2
CASSEPGLVKETQYF
TGCGCCAGCAGCGAGCCCGGACTAGTAAAAGAGACCCAGTACTTC
>TRBV2|few|TRBJ2-7|.
CASNNRETVIYNEQYF
TGTGCCAGTAACAACCGTGAGACAGTGATCTACAATGAGCAGTACTTC
>TRBV7-2|.|TRBJ2-1|TRBD1
CASRTTGTANHNERFF
TGTGCCAGCAGAACAACCGGGACAGCGAACCACAATGAGCGGTTCTTC
>TRBV15|.|TRBJ2-3|.
CATSRDGNSFGDTQYF
TGTGCCACCAGCAGAGATGGTAATTCCTTCGGAGATACGCAGTATTTT
>TRBV2|few|TRBJ1-6|TRBD1
CASSVPTTGVNSPLHF
TGTGCCAGCAGTGTCCCTACAACAGGGGTCAATTCACCCCTCCACTTT